The 2 T cell receptor beta chains listed next were all sequenced from one sample in a study of T cells after yellow fever vaccination. TCRdb passed the 5' RACE reads through MiXCR, listing each CDR3 protein once. The table has 150,000 to 200,000 distinct CDR3 sequences, around 8.5% seen once; the top ten hold roughly a third. This specimen consisted of CD8+ T cells sorted from PBMCs, obtained 45 days after the yellow fever booster vaccination. The receptor set was obtained from a young man who received the YFV17D yellow fever vaccine.

This clonotype appeared many times. The chain joins TRBV4-3 to TRBJ2-5; D is unresolved. The length of the CDR3 is 11 residues. CDR1 is LGHNA, CDR2 YSLEER, per germline. V gave up 7 bases and J gave up 9 bases, with 12 bases separating them. For the CDR3, the DNA is TGCGCCAGCACCCTAAGGCTGGCCCAGTACTTC. It translates to CASTLRLAQYF.

The rearrangement links TRBV5-1 to TRBJ2-5; D is undetermined. The CDR3 consists of 13 residues. Germline assignment: CDR1 SGHRS and CDR2 YFSETQ. With 0 bases removed from V and 5 bases from J, the gap between germline ends came to 8 bases. The chain's CDR3 is CASSLEVRETQYF. In DNA form, the CDR3 reads TGCGCCAGCAGCTTGGAGGTCCGGGAGACCCAGTACTTC. Looking up the rest from reference TRBV5-1 and TRBJ2-5 gives the full variable domain: KAGVTQTPRYLIKTRGQQVTLSCSPISGHRSVSWYQQTPGQGLQFLFEYFSETQRNKGNFPGRFSGRQFSNSRSEMNVSTLELGDSALYLCASSLEVRETQYFGPGTRLLVL.